The source of this T cell receptor beta chain is a study of T cells after yellow fever vaccination. TCRdb re-derived calls from the 5' RACE reads in MiXCR, one entry per CDR3 protein. Of around 250,000 distinct CDR3 sequences in the sample, about 7.1% were seen once. Here the sequenced sample was CD4+ T cells sorted from PBMCs, taken 15 days after the yellow fever booster vaccination. All receptors derive from a young man who received the YFV17D yellow fever vaccine.

This clonotype was picked up many times. The V call is TRBV5-1, the J call TRBJ2-3, with 11 bases fitting TRBD2. The V and J ends lost 2 bases and 4 bases, in that order; junction bases with no gene match: 3. The CDR3 has 15 residues. CDR1 and CDR2 (germline): SGHRS, YFSETQ. Here the CDR3 DNA reads TGCGCCAGCAGCTTTCTAGCGGGAGGTTCAGATACGCAGTATTTT. It translates to CASSFLAGGSDTQYF.